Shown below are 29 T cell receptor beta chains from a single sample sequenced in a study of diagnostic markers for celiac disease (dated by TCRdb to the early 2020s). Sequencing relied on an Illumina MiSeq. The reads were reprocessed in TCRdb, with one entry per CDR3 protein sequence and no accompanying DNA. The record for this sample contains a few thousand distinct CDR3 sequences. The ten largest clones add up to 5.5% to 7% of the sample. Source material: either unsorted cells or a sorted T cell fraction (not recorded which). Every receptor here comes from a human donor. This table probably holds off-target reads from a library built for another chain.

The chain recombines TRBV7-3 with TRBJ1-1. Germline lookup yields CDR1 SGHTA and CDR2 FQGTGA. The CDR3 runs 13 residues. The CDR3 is CASSSNWDTEAFF.

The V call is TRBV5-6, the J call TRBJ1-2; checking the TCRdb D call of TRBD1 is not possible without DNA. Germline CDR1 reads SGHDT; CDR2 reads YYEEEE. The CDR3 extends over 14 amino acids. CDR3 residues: CASSLVQGNYGYTF.

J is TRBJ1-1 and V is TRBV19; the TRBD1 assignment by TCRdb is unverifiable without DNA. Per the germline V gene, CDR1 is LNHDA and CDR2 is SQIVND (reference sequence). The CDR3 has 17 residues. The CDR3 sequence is CASSTLTGAGMNTEAFF.

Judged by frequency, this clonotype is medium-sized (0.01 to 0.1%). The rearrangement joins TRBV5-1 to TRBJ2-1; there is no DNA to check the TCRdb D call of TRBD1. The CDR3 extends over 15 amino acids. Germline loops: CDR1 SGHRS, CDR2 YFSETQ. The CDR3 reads CASSKGLESYNEQFF. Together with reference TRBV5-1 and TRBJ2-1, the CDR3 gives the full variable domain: KAGVTQTPRYLIKTRGQQVTLSCSPISGHRSVSWYQQTPGQGLQFLFEYFSETQRNKGNFPGRFSGRQFSNSRSEMNVSTLELGDSALYLCASSKGLESYNEQFFGPGTRLTVL.

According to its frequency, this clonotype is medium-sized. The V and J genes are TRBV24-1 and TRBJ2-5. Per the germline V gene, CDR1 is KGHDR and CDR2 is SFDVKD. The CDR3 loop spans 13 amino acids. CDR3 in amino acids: CATGVVGVETQYF.

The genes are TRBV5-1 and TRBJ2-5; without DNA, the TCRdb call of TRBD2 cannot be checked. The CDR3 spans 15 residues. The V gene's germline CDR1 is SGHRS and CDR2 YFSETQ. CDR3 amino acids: CASSFGLGVQETQYF.

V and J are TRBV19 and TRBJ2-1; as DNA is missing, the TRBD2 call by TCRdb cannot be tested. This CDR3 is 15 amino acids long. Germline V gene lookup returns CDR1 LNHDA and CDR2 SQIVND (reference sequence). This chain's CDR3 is CASSLLAGDYNEQFF.

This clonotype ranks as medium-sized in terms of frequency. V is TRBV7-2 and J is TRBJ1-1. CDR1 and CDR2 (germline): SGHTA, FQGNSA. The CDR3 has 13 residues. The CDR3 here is CASSLAGNTEAFF.

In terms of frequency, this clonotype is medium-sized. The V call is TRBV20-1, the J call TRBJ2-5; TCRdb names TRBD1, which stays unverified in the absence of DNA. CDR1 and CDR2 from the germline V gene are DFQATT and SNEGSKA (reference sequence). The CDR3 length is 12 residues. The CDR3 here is CSARGGQETQYF.

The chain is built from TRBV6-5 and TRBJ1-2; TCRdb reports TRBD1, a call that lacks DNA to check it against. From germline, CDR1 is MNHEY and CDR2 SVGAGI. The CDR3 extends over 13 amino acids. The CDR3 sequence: CASSYIRTDGYTF.

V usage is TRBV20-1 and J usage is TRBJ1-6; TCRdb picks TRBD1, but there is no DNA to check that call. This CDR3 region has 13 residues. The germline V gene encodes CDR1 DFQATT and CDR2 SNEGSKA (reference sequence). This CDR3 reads CSARGLQGSPLHF.

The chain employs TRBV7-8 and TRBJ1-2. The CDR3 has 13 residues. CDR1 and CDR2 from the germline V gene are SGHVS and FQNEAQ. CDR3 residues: CASSAGGDYGYTF.

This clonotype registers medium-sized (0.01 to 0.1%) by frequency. The CDR3 is CASQRAPVIDEQYF. This chain links TRBV7-9 with TRBJ2-7; TCRdb outputs TRBD1, but without DNA this stays unchecked. CDR3 length: 14 amino acids. Germline values: CDR1 SEHNR, CDR2 FQNEAQ (reference sequence).

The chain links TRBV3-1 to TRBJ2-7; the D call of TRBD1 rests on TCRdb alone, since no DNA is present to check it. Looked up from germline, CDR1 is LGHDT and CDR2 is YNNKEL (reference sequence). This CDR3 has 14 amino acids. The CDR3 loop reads CASRAPAVPYEQYF.

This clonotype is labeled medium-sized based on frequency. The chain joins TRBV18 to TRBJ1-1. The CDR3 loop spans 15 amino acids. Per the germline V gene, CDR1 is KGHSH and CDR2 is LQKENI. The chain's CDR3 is CASSRAGAQRTEAFF.

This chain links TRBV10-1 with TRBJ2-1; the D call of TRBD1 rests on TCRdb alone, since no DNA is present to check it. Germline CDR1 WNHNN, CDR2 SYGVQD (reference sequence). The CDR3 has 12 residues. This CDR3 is CASASQSNEQFF.

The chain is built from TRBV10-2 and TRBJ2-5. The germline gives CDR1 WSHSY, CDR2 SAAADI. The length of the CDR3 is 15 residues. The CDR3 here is CASSDKRVLEETQYF.

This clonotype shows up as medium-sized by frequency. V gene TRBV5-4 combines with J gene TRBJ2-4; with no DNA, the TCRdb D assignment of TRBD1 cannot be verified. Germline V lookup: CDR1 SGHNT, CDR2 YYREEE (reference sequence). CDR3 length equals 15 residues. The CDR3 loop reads CASSPSPGQSHIQYF.

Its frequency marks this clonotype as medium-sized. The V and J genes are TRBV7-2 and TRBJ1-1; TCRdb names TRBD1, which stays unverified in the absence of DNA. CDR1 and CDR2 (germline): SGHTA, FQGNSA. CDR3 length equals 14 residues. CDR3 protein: CASSQGAGASEAFF.

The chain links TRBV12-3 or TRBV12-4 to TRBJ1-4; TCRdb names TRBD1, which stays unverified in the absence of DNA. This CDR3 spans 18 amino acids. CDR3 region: CASSPLRGAFATNEKLFF.

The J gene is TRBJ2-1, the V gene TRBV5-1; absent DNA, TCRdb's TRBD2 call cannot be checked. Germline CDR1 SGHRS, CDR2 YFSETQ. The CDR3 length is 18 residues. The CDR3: CASTWGSILAGVFNEQFF.

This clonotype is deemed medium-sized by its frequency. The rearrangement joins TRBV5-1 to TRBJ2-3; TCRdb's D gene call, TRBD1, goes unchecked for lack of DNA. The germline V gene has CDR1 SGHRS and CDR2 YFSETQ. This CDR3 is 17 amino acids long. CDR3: CASSITGTGAPTDTQYF.

The CDR3: CAWSVSFSDTQYF. The chain is built from TRBV30 and TRBJ2-3. The CDR3 consists of 13 residues. Germline CDR1 reads GTSNPN; CDR2 reads SVGIG (reference sequence).

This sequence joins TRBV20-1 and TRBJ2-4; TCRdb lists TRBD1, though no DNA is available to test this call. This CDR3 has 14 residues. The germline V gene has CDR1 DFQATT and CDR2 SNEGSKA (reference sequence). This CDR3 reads CSARDPLSLDIQYF.

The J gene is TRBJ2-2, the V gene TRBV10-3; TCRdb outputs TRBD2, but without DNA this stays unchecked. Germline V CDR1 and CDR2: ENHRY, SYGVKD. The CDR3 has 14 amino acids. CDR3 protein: CAISGRADTGELFF.

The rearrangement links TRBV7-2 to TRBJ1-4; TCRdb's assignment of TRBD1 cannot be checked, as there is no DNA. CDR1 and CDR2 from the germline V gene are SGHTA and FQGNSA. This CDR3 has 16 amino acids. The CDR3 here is CASSLKVAGTGEKLFF.

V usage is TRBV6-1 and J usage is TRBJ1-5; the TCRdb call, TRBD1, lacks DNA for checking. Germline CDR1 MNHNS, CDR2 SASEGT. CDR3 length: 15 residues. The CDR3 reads CASKPGAVGNQPQHF.

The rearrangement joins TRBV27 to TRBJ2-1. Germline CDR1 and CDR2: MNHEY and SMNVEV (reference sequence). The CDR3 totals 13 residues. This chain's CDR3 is CASSPAPYNEQFF.

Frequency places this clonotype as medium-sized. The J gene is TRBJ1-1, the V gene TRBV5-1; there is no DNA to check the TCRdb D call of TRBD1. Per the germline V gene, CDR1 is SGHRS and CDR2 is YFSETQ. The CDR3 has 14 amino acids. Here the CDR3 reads CASSFQGRPTEAFF.